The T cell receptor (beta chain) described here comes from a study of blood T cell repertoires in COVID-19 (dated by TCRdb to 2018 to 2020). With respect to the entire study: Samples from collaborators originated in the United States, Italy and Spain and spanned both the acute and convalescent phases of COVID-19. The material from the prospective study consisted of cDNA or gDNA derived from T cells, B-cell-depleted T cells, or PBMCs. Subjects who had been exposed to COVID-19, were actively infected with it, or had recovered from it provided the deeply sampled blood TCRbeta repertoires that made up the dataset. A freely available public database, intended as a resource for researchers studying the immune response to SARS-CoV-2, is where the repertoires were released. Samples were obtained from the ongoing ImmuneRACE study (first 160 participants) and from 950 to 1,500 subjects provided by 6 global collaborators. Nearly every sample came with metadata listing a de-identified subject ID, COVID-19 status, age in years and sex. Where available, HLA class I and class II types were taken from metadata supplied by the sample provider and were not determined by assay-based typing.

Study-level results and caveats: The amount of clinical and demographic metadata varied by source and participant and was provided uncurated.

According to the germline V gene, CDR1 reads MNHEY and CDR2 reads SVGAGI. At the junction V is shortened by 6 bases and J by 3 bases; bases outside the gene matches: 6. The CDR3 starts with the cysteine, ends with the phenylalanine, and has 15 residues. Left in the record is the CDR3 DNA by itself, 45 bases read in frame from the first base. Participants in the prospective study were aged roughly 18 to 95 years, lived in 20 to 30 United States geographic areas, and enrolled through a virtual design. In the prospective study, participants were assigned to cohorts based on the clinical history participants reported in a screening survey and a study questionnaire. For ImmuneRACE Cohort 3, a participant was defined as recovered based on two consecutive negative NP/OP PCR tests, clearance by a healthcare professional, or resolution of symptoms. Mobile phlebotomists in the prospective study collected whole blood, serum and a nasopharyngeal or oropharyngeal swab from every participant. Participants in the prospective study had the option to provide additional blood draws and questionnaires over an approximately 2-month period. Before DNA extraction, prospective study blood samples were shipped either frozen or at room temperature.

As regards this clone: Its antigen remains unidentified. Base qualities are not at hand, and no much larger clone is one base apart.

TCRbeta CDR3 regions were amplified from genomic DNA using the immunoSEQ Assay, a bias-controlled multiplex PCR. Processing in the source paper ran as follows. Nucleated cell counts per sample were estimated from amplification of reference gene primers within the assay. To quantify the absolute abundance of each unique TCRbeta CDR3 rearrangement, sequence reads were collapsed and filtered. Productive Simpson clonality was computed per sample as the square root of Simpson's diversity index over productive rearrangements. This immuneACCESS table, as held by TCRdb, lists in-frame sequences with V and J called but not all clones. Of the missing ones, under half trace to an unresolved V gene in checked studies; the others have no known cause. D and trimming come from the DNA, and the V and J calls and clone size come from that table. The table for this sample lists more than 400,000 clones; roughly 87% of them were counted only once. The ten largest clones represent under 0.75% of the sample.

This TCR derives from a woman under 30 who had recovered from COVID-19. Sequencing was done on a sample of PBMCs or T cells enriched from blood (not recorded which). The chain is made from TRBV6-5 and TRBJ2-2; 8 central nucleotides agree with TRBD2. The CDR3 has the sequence CASRTGGEDTGELFF. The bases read TGTGCCAGCAGAACCGGGGGGGAGGACACCGGGGAGCTGTTTTTT.